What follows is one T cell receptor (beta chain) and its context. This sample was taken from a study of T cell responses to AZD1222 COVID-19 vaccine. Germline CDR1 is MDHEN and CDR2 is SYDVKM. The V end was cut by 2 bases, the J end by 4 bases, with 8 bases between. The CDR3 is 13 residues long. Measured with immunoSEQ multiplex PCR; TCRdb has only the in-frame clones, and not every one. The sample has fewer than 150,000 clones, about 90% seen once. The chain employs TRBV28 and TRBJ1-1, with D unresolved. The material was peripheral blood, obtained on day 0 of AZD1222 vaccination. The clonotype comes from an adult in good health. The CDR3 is CASSLGVGTEAFF. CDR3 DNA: TGTGCCAGCAGTTTAGGGGTAGGCACTGAAGCTTTCTTT.